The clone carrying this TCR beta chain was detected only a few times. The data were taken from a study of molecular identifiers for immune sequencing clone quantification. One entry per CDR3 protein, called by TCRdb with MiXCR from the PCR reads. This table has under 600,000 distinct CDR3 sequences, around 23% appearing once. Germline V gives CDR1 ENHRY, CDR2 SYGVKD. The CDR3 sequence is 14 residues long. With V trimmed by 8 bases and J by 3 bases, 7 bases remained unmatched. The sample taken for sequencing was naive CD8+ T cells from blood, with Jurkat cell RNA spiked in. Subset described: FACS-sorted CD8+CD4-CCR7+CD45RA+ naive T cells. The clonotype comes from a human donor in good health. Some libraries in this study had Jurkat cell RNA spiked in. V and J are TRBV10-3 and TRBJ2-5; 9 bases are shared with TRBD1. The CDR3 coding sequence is TGTGCCATCTCCAGCGACAGGGGGGAAGAGACCCAGTACTTC. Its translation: CAISSDRGEETQYF.